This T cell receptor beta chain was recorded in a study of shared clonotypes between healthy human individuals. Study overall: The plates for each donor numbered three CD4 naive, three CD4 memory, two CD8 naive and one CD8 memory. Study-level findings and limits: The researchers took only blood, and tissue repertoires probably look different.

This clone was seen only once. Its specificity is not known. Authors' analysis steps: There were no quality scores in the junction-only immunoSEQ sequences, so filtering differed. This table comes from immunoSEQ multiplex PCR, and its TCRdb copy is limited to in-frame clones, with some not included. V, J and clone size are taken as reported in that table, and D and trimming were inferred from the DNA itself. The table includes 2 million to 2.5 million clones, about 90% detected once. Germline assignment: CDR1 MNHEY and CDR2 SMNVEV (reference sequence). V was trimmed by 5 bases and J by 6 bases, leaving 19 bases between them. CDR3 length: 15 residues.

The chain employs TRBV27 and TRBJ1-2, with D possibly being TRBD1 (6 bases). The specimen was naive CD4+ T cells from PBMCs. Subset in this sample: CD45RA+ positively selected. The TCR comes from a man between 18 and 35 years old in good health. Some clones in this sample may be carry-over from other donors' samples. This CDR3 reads CASSRPGQGVNGYTF. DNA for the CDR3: TGTGCCAGCAGTCGACCGGGACAAGGAGTTAATGGCTACACCTTC.